These 19 T cell receptor beta chains share one sample of origin, sequenced in a study of blood T cells in healthy people across ages. Together with a sample-barcoded 5' primer, a J-beta primer mix was included in a second PCR lasting about 6 to 11 cycles. A single record per CDR3 protein comes from TCRdb applying MiXCR to the 5' RACE reads. The data show some 800,000 distinct CDR3 sequences, more than 40% seen once. The sample consisted of blood. These receptors all come from a man in his sixties in good health.

The chain combines TRBV28 with TRBJ2-1; D perhaps matches TRBD2 (6 bases). The CDR3 spans 17 residues. Germline V gene lookup returns CDR1 MDHEN and CDR2 SYDVKM. V was trimmed by 7 bases and J by 4 bases, leaving 23 bases between them. Here the CDR3 DNA reads TGTGCCAGCACTCCGGGGGACGGGACGGGAATTTACAATGAGCAGTTCTTC. Protein product: CASTPGDGTGIYNEQFF.

The genes are TRBV7-9 and TRBJ2-3; D could derive from TRBD1 or TRBD2 (5 bases each). CDR1 and CDR2 (germline): SEHNR, FQNEAQ (reference sequence). This CDR3 has 14 residues. Trimming left V 6 bases short and J 1 base short, with 11 bases between. The CDR3 loop is CASSRDGGTDTQYF. As DNA, the CDR3 is TGTGCCAGCAGTCGGGACGGAGGCACAGATACGCAGTATTTT.

This clonotype was seen only a few times. The chain couples TRBV4-3 to TRBJ1-6; D gene unclear. The CDR3 contains 15 residues. Germline CDR1 is LGHNA and CDR2 is YSLEER. V was trimmed by 1 base and J by 6 bases, leaving 10 bases between them. The DNA for the CDR3 is TGCGCCAGCAGCCAAGTACCACTAACTAATTCACCCCTCCACTTT. Its translation: CASSQVPLTNSPLHF.

V is TRBV9 and J is TRBJ2-1, with 13 bases matching TRBD2. Per the germline V gene, CDR1 is SGDLS and CDR2 is YYNGEE. V lost 2 bases to trimming and J lost 7 bases; unmatched junction nucleotides: 9. CDR3 size: 17 residues. The CDR3 DNA is TGTGCCAGCAGCGTCTCCCCGACTAGCGGGGGGCGGAATGAGCAGTTCTTC. This gives the protein CASSVSPTSGGRNEQFF.

This sequence joins TRBV6-5 and TRBJ2-2; 8 positions agree with TRBD1. This CDR3 comprises 17 residues. Germline assignment: CDR1 MNHEY and CDR2 SVGAGI. Germline trimming cut 2 bases from V and 1 base from J; bases unmatched to any gene: 6. DNA for the CDR3: TGTGCCAGCAGTTACCCAGCCGGGACAGGGAACACCGGGGAGCTGTTTTTT. It translates to CASSYPAGTGNTGELFF.

Turning to this clonotype: The germline gene is not matched at one end of the junction; a read error may be the cause. The CDR3 here is CVTSDWDYNEQFF. The CDR3 coding sequence is TGTGTCACCAGTGATTGGGACTACAATGAGCAGTTCTTC. The V call is TRBV24-1, the J call TRBJ2-1, with unresolved D. This CDR3 comprises 13 residues. CDR1 KGHDR and CDR2 SFDVKD come from the germline V gene.

The chain has TRBV7-2 and TRBJ1-1; D not resolved. Germline V lookup: CDR1 SGHTA, CDR2 FQGNSA. This CDR3 is 13 amino acids long. Trimming removed 5 bases from V and 7 bases from J, with 14 bases in between. Written as DNA, the CDR3 is TGTGCCAGCAGCGTAGACGGTGGTGTTGAAGCTTTCTTT. Translation: CASSVDGGVEAFF. The full variable domain, its missing parts supplied by reference TRBV7-2 and TRBJ1-1, is GAGVSQSPSNKVTEKGKDVELRCDPISGHTALYWYRQSLGQGLEFLIYFQGNSAPDKSGLPSDRFSAERTGGSVSTLTIQRTQQEDSAVYLCASSVDGGVEAFFGQGTRLTVV.

This clonotype has more than one count but fewer than ten. The V gene is TRBV7-9, the J gene TRBJ2-1; maybe TRBD1 (6 bases). The CDR3 runs to 15 residues. Germline CDR1 reads SEHNR; CDR2 reads FQNEAQ (reference sequence). The germline V and J ends were trimmed by 1 base and 7 bases, with 14 bases remaining between them. The CDR3 region has the DNA TGTGCCAGCAGCTTAGAACCCGCAGGGGTGAATGAGCAGTTCTTC. Protein product: CASSLEPAGVNEQFF.

This chain joins TRBV6-5 and TRBJ1-1; the D gene is possibly TRBD1 (6 bases). Germline V lookup: CDR1 MNHEY, CDR2 SVGAGI. The CDR3 has 14 residues. Trimming cost V 2 bases and J 2 bases, with 9 bases left between them. The CDR3 loop is CASSYRDTNTEAFF. The CDR3 DNA sequence: TGTGCCAGCAGTTACAGGGACACAAACACTGAAGCTTTCTTT.

This clonotype was detected a few times. This chain connects TRBV7-9 to TRBJ1-5, with D perhaps TRBD1 (5 bases). V was shortened by 6 bases and J by 9 bases, with 18 bases between the two germline ends. CDR1 is SEHNR, CDR2 FQNEAQ, per germline (reference sequence). The CDR3 has 14 residues. CDR3 sequence reads: CASSRDSSLSPQHF. CDR3 sequence (DNA): TGTGCCAGCAGTCGCGACAGTTCCCTATCGCCCCAGCATTTT.

This clonotype was detected only a few times. V gene TRBV2 combines with J gene TRBJ1-1; D ambiguous. The CDR3 has 14 residues. V was shortened by 7 bases and J by 2 bases, with 14 bases between the two germline ends. In germline, CDR1 is SNHLY, CDR2 FYNNEI. CDR3 protein: CASTRREENTEAFF. The CDR3 region has the DNA TGTGCCAGCACAAGAAGGGAAGAAAACACTGAAGCTTTCTTT.

The chain links TRBV20-1 to TRBJ2-1; tentative D call: TRBD2 (6 bases). CDR3 length equals 15 residues. Germline CDR1 reads DFQATT; CDR2 reads SNEGSKA (reference sequence). Trimming took 4 bases from V and 6 from J, leaving 19 bases between them. CDR3 protein: CSATAMRGKCNEQFF. As DNA, the CDR3 is TGCAGTGCTACCGCGATGCGGGGAAAGTGCAATGAGCAGTTCTTC.

The chain joins TRBV20-1 to TRBJ2-5; D may be TRBD2 (5 bases). This CDR3 is built from 12 residues. Trimming took 1 base from V and 11 from J, leaving 14 bases between them. Germline V gene sequence: CDR1 DFQATT, CDR2 SNEGSKA (reference sequence). The CDR3 spells CSARGPGNEQYF. The CDR3 bases are TGCAGTGCTAGAGGCCCCGGGAATGAGCAGTACTTC.

This chain joins TRBV21-1 and TRBJ2-7; TRBD2, the table's D call, was not compared with the DNA. TRBV21-1 is a recognized pseudogene. The CDR3 is made up of 16 amino acids. The CDR3 here is CASSKVSPGLAYEQYF. CDR3 DNA sequence: TGTGCCAGCAGCAAAGTCTCCCCGGGACTAGCTTACGAGCAGTACTTC.

This chain connects TRBV7-2 to TRBJ2-6; D gene uncertain. The CDR3 loop spans 15 amino acids. Trimming stripped 3 bases from V and 2 bases from J, with 8 bases between. Germline V CDR1 and CDR2: SGHTA, FQGNSA. For the CDR3, the DNA is TGTGCCAGCAGCTTCACTTTCGCTGGGGCCAACGTCCTGACTTTC. Protein sequence: CASSFTFAGANVLTF. The full variable domain, completed using reference TRBV7-2 and TRBJ2-6, is GAGVSQSPSNKVTEKGKDVELRCDPISGHTALYWYRQSLGQGLEFLIYFQGNSAPDKSGLPSDRFSAERTGGSVSTLTIQRTQQEDSAVYLCASSFTFAGANVLTFGAGSRLTVL.

The CDR3 nucleotides are TGCGCCAGCAGCCAAGCCCACCAGGCAACCGGGGAGCTGTTTTTT. Amino acids: CASSQAHQATGELFF. The genes are TRBV4-1 and TRBJ2-2, with D unresolved. The V end lost 1 base, the J end lost 5 bases, and 11 bases lay between the germline ends. The CDR3 loop spans 15 amino acids. Germline V CDR1 and CDR2: MGHRA, YSYEKL.

The chain uses TRBV9 and TRBJ2-4, with 9 bases fitting TRBD2. Judging by the DNA end, TRBJ2-5 fits better; the J call may be wrong. Germline CDR1 is SGDLS and CDR2 is YYNGEE. This CDR3 is built from 15 residues. CDR3 region: CASSGSGGIQETQYF. Here the CDR3 DNA reads TGTGCCAGCAGCGGTAGCGGGGGAATACAAGAGACCCAGTACTTC.

The chain uses TRBV5-5 and TRBJ2-3; 9 nucleotides match TRBD2. Per germline, CDR1 SGHKS and CDR2 YYEKEE (reference sequence). With V trimmed by 0 bases and J by 0 bases, 5 bases remained unmatched. The CDR3 runs 17 residues. The CDR3 spells CASSLVLLAGSTDTQYF. CDR3 nucleotides: TGTGCCAGCAGCTTGGTTCTGCTAGCGGGGAGCACAGATACGCAGTATTTT.

This clonotype was seen more than once but under ten times. The chain employs TRBV7-2 and TRBJ2-1; TRBD2 matches 8 bases. The V segment lost 5 bases and the J segment 4 bases; nucleotides outside the gene matches: 7. Germline values: CDR1 SGHTA, CDR2 FQGNSA. CDR3 size: 15 residues. CDR3 coding DNA: TGTGCCAGCAGCCCCCTGCGGGGGGTATACAATGAGCAGTTCTTC. This gives the protein CASSPLRGVYNEQFF.